The clone carrying this TCR beta chain was counted a few times. Its antigen is not identified. Profiled with immunoSEQ multiplex PCR; TCRdb holds only in-frame clones, not every one. The table includes 150,000 to 200,000 clones, roughly 92% detected once. These data are taken from a study of T cell responses to AZD1222 COVID-19 vaccine. Study outcomes and limitations: A rise in Spike-specific TCR breadth and depth followed two AZD1222 doses. Reports say nearly half of spike-specific TCRs go after unmutated variant regions. The study sampled repertoires only after the peak T cell response.

The sequenced sample was peripheral blood, obtained on day 0 of AZD1222 vaccination. This receptor was taken from an adult in good health.

CDR3 sequence reads: CASSKYGGDYNEQFF. CDR3 DNA: TGTGCCAGTAGTAAGTACGGGGGGGACTACAATGAGCAGTTCTTC. This chain uses TRBV19 with TRBJ2-1; 8 nucleotides align to TRBD2. Trimming removed 4 bases from V and 3 bases from J; junction bases left unmatched: 5. The length of the CDR3 is 15 residues. Germline V gives CDR1 LNHDA, CDR2 SQIVND (reference sequence).